The 26 T cell receptor beta chains below come from one sample, sequenced in a study of T cells after yellow fever vaccination (dated by TCRdb to the late 2010s). The library was made by 5' RACE. TCRdb shows the sequencer as Illumina NovaSeq 6000. TCRdb reanalyzed the raw reads on its own, using fastp at Q25 for trimming and MiXCR for clone calling, and kept in-frame beta chains. A single entry per CDR3 protein holds the most common genes and DNA from its merged rows. The sample has hundreds of thousands of distinct CDR3 sequences on record, roughly a sixth of them singletons. The ten largest clones represent roughly 19% of the sample. What the treatment or condition label conveys for this sample: live attenuated yellow fever vaccine strain. The source was PBMCs, collected before the yellow fever booster vaccination. The source is a man aged 18-30 years who received the YFV17D yellow fever vaccine.

The V and J genes are TRBV9 and TRBJ1-1; D uncertain. Germline V CDR1 and CDR2: SGDLS, YYNGEE. The CDR3 covers 14 residues. The V end was cut by 4 bases, the J end by 6 bases, with 16 bases between. The CDR3 sequence: CASSSRVGSSEAFF. In nucleotides, the CDR3 is TGTGCCAGCAGCTCTCGGGTTGGGTCCTCTGAAGCTTTCTTT. The full variable domain, its missing parts supplied by reference TRBV9 and TRBJ1-1, is DSGVTQTPKHLITATGQRVTLRCSPRSGDLSVYWYQQSLDQGLQFLIQYYNGEERAKGNILERFSAQQFPDLHSELNLSSLELGDSALYFCASSSRVGSSEAFFGQGTRLTVV.

This clonotype has only a few counts. The chain employs TRBV7-2 and TRBJ2-7, with 12 bases that match TRBD2. Germline trimming cut 5 bases from V and 2 bases from J; bases unmatched to any gene: 4. The CDR3 is 15 residues long. Looked up from germline, CDR1 is SGHTA and CDR2 is FQGNSA. CDR3 sequence: CASSTTSGGPYEQYF. DNA for the CDR3: TGTGCCAGCAGCACAACTAGCGGGGGGCCCTACGAGCAGTACTTC.

This clonotype appeared a few times. The V and J genes are TRBV9 and TRBJ2-7; TRBD2 agrees at 9 bases. V lost 2 bases to trimming and J lost 2 bases; unmatched junction nucleotides: 2. Germline lookup yields CDR1 SGDLS and CDR2 YYNGEE. The CDR3 is 14 amino acids. For the CDR3, the DNA is TGTGCCAGCAGCGTGGGCGGGGGGGCCTACGAGCAGTACTTC. Amino acid sequence: CASSVGGGAYEQYF.

This clonotype was counted between two and nine times. The rearrangement links TRBV28 to TRBJ1-4, with a weak D call TRBD1 (6 bases). The CDR3 is made up of 14 amino acids. CDR1 and CDR2 (germline): MDHEN, SYDVKM. Trimming took off 5 bases at V and 8 bases at J, with 15 bases between the two ends. The CDR3 reads CASSDRSPIEKLFF. The CDR3, as DNA: TGTGCCAGCAGTGACAGGAGCCCTATCGAAAAACTGTTTTTT.

This clonotype was counted a few times. CDR3 nucleotides: TGTGCCAGCAGCAAAGGGACAGGGACTGATAGCAATCAGCCCCAGCATTTT. Translated: CASSKGTGTDSNQPQHF. The chain uses TRBV7-2 and TRBJ1-5, with 9 bases lining up with TRBD1. Trimming cost V 5 bases and J 0 bases; bases outside gene matches: 8. The V gene's germline CDR1 is SGHTA and CDR2 FQGNSA. This CDR3 has 17 residues.

The genes are TRBV13 and TRBJ1-1, with D perhaps matching TRBD1 (5 bases). CDR1 and CDR2 (germline): PRHDT, FYEKMQ (reference sequence). This CDR3 contains 14 residues. The V gene lost 0 bases and the J gene lost 7 bases, with 12 bases spanning the gap. The CDR3 loop is CASSLGGREDEAFF. DNA of the CDR3: TGTGCCAGCAGCTTAGGGGGGCGCGAAGATGAAGCTTTCTTT.

This clonotype has more than one count but fewer than ten. CDR3 coding DNA: TGTGCCAGCAAGGGGACAGGGTTTAACTATGGCTACACCTTC. Its protein is CASKGTGFNYGYTF. This chain uses TRBV6-5 with TRBJ1-2, with 9 bases lining up with TRBD1. The CDR3 totals 14 residues. Trimming removed 7 bases from V and 1 base from J; junction bases left unmatched: 4. The germline V gene encodes CDR1 MNHEY and CDR2 SVGAGI.

The chain employs TRBV3-1 and TRBJ2-7; 9 nucleotides line up with TRBD1. With V trimmed by 4 bases and J by 5 bases, 3 bases remained unmatched. Germline loops: CDR1 LGHDT, CDR2 YNNKEL (reference sequence). CDR3 length: 13 amino acids. CDR3: CASSRWTGDEQYF. The CDR3 DNA reads TGTGCCAGCAGCCGTTGGACAGGGGACGAGCAGTACTTC.

This clonotype occurred a few times. The chain recombines TRBV7-3 with TRBJ2-1, with TRBD1 matching 8 bases. Trimming cost V 5 bases and J 2 bases; bases outside gene matches: 5. Germline assignment: CDR1 SGHTA and CDR2 FQGTGA. This CDR3 comprises 15 residues. The CDR3 nucleotides read TGTGCCAGCAGCCCGCGACAGGGGACCTACAATGAGCAGTTCTTC. The encoded protein is CASSPRQGTYNEQFF.

This chain joins TRBV6-2 or TRBV6-3 and TRBJ1-2; D remains ambiguous. This CDR3 region has 14 residues. CDR1 is MNHEY, CDR2 SVGEGT, per germline. V lost 6 bases to trimming and J lost 2 bases, with 13 bases between them. The CDR3 loop is CASRVHSRNYGYTF. The CDR3, as DNA: TGTGCCAGCAGAGTACACTCGCGAAACTATGGCTACACCTTC.

The chain is built from TRBV25-1 and TRBJ1-1; D might be TRBD1 (6 bases). This CDR3 has 14 amino acids. V was pared by 6 bases and J by 1 base, with 12 bases between. The germline V gene has CDR1 MGHDK and CDR2 SYGVNS. The CDR3 region has the DNA TGTGCCAGCAGGCGGGGGCCGTGGAACACTGAAGCTTTCTTT. Translated: CASRRGPWNTEAFF. Looking up the rest from reference TRBV25-1 and TRBJ1-1 gives the full variable domain: EADIYQTPRYLVIGTGKKITLECSQTMGHDKMYWYQQDPGMELHLIHYSYGVNSTEKGDLSSESTVSRIRTEHFPLTLESARPSHTSQYLCASRRGPWNTEAFFGQGTRLTVV.

The CDR3 DNA is TGTGCCAGCAGCCCCCCGGCCGCTAATGAAAAACTGTTTTTT. Amino acid sequence: CASSPPAANEKLFF. The chain combines TRBV3-1 with TRBJ1-4; D is ambiguous. Trimming removed 4 bases from V and 3 bases from J, with 9 bases in between. Germline CDR1 reads LGHDT; CDR2 reads YNNKEL (reference sequence). This CDR3 is built from 14 residues.

This clonotype was seen at least ten times. The J gene is TRBJ2-3, the V gene TRBV4-3, with 9 bases fitting TRBD1. CDR1 is LGHNA, CDR2 YSLEER, per germline. There are 18 residues in the CDR3. The V segment lost 0 bases and the J segment 3 bases; nucleotides outside the gene matches: 10. This CDR3 reads CASSQEGHLGTGTDTQYF. CDR3 in DNA: TGCGCCAGCAGCCAAGAAGGGCATTTGGGGACAGGGACAGATACGCAGTATTTT.

For the CDR3, the DNA is TGCAGTGCTAGTCTCCGGGGGGAAAAACTGTTTTTT. Protein sequence: CSASLRGEKLFF. This rearrangement joins TRBV20-1 to TRBJ1-4, with D possibly TRBD1 on 5 matching bases. The germline V and J ends were trimmed by 3 bases and 8 bases, with 10 bases remaining between them. This CDR3 spans 12 amino acids. Looked up from germline, CDR1 is DFQATT and CDR2 is SNEGSKA (reference sequence).

This clonotype turned up a few times. The V gene is TRBV12-3 or TRBV12-4, the J gene TRBJ2-5, with 7 bases fitting TRBD1. This CDR3 contains 15 residues. J gave up 2 bases and V 5 bases, and 8 bases lay outside the gene matches. The CDR3 is CASSKHPGQQETQYF. The CDR3, as DNA: TGTGCCAGCAGTAAGCACCCGGGACAGCAAGAGACCCAGTACTTC.

This chain uses TRBV11-2 with TRBJ2-5; no firm D call. The CDR3 extends over 13 amino acids. The V end lost 2 bases, the J end lost 3 bases, and 7 bases lay between the germline ends. CDR1 is SGHAT and CDR2 is FQNNGV in the germline V gene. The DNA of the CDR3 is TGTGCCAGCAGCTTAACGGAAGAAGAGACCCAGTACTTC. Amino acid sequence: CASSLTEEETQYF.

This clonotype was seen more than once but under ten times. The chain joins TRBV29-1 to TRBJ2-5; no clear D. The CDR3 runs to 10 residues. V lost 6 bases and J 7 bases, leaving 9 bases between the germline ends. Germline V gives CDR1 SQVTM, CDR2 ANQGSEA. The DNA for the CDR3 is TGCAGCGTAGTTCAACGGACCCAGTACTTC. Amino acids: CSVVQRTQYF.

This clonotype was recorded only once. V is TRBV7-8 and J is TRBJ2-5; TRBD2 might be the D (6 bases). The CDR3 sequence is 17 residues long. CDR1 and CDR2 (germline): SGHVS, FQNEAQ. Trimming took off 5 bases at V and 1 base at J, with 20 bases between the two ends. CDR3 sequence: CASSRSPGTRSQETQYF. The DNA for the CDR3 is TGTGCCAGCAGCCGATCCCCCGGGACTCGGAGCCAAGAGACCCAGTACTTC.

This clonotype was observed a handful of times. The CDR3 coding sequence is TGTGCCAGCAGGACCAGGGCAACTAATGAAAAACTGTTTTTT. Its protein is CASRTRATNEKLFF. The rearrangement uses TRBV6-6 and TRBJ1-4, with a tentative D call TRBD1 (5 bases). V gave up 6 bases and J gave up 0 bases, with 8 bases separating them. This CDR3 has 14 residues. Germline lookup yields CDR1 MNHNY and CDR2 SVGAGI (reference sequence).

This clonotype was seen only a few times. The chain uses TRBV20-1 and TRBJ2-5; possible D gene TRBD2, 5 bases. Per the germline V gene, CDR1 is DFQATT and CDR2 is SNEGSKA (reference sequence). This CDR3 has 16 amino acids. V gave up 4 bases and J gave up 1 base, with 19 bases separating them. CDR3 in amino acids: CSAMREGRWAQETQYF. Written as DNA, the CDR3 is TGCAGTGCTATGAGAGAGGGTCGGTGGGCCCAAGAGACCCAGTACTTC.

This clonotype was seen a few times. The V call is TRBV28, the J call TRBJ2-7; 9 positions agree with TRBD1. The CDR3 is 15 residues long. Germline CDR1 reads MDHEN; CDR2 reads SYDVKM. The CDR3 here is CASRDRDRASDEQYV. Written as DNA, the CDR3 is TGTGCCAGCAGAGACCGGGACAGGGCATCGGACGAGCAGTATGTC.

This chain joins TRBV14 and TRBJ1-6; weak D call: TRBD1 (5 bases). Per the germline V gene, CDR1 is SGHDN and CDR2 is FVKESK. This CDR3 is built from 14 residues. V was shortened by 6 bases and J by 10 bases, with 16 bases between the two germline ends. DNA of the CDR3: TGTGCCAGCAGGACGGAGGGGAGAAGGTCACCCCTCCACTTT. Protein product: CASRTEGRRSPLHF.

CDR3 residues: CASSNNRGAYEQYV. The CDR3 nucleotides are TGTGCCAGCAGTAACAACAGGGGAGCCTACGAGCAGTACGTC. The chain combines TRBV7-2 with TRBJ2-7; 7 nucleotides line up with TRBD1. With 6 bases clipped from V and 2 bases from J, the junction kept 7 bases outside the gene matches. The CDR3 has 14 amino acids. Germline V gene sequence: CDR1 SGHTA, CDR2 FQGNSA.

The chain joins TRBV18 to TRBJ2-6; 8 bases agree with TRBD1. Germline V gene sequence: CDR1 KGHSH, CDR2 LQKENI. The CDR3 loop spans 17 amino acids. Germline trimming cut 5 bases from V and 0 bases from J; bases unmatched to any gene: 6. As DNA, the CDR3 is TGTGCCAGCTCAGAACAGGGACAGGACTCTGGGGCCAACGTCCTGACTTTC. As protein: CASSEQGQDSGANVLTF.

This clonotype occurred once. This chain uses TRBV11-2 with TRBJ2-4; D possibly uses TRBD1 or TRBD2 (5 bases each). V was clipped by 5 bases and J by 2 bases, with 13 bases between them. This CDR3 is 15 amino acids long. CDR1 is SGHAT and CDR2 is FQNNGV in the germline V gene. The CDR3 protein is CASSQLGDPKNIQYF. CDR3 in DNA: TGTGCCAGCAGCCAACTAGGGGACCCCAAAAACATTCAGTACTTC.

The chain joins TRBV10-3 to TRBJ1-4, with D maybe TRBD1 (6 bases). Trimming stripped 6 bases from V and 6 bases from J, with 17 bases between. CDR3 length: 15 residues. Per germline, CDR1 ENHRY and CDR2 SYGVKD. The CDR3 nucleotides are TGTGCCATCAGGCAGGGGCTCGCCCCTTATGAAAAACTGTTTTTT. Its protein product is CAIRQGLAPYEKLFF.